This T cell receptor (beta chain) was sequenced for a study of early T cells in non-severe SARS-CoV-2 infection. TCRdb processed the 5' RACE reads anew with MiXCR; each CDR3 protein has one entry. The top ten hold about 1.1% of the sample, which has some 87,000 distinct CDR3 sequences, roughly 13% seen once. This clonotype was observed a few times. The CDR3 totals 15 residues. The V end was cut by 4 bases, the J end by 0 bases, with 11 bases between. Germline lookup yields CDR1 MNHEY and CDR2 SMNVEV (reference sequence). The sequenced sample consisted of whole blood. The origin of this receptor is an adult who was a healthcare worker with PCR-confirmed SARS-CoV-2 infection or an uninfected control (not recorded which). This sequence joins TRBV27 and TRBJ2-3; D tentatively reads TRBD1 or TRBD2 (5 bases each). The CDR3 reads CASSSGQTSTDTQYF. The CDR3 nucleotides read TGTGCCAGCAGTTCGGGGCAGACTAGCACAGATACGCAGTATTTT.